Listed below are T cell receptor beta chains from one sample, sequenced in a study of human T cells and chemical hapten exposure. A single record per CDR3 protein comes from TCRdb applying MiXCR to the RACE reads. The data show 80,000 to 95,000 distinct CDR3 sequences, more than 9.5% seen once. The sample consisted of whole blood, taken in connection with sensitization to the hapten diphenylcyclopropenone (DPC). All receptors derive from a man in his forties with alopecia areata. Some clones in this sample may be carry-over from other donors' samples. The CDR3 runs from the conserved cysteine through the conserved F or W.

cdr3_length	v_call	cdr3_aa
17	TRBV20-1	CSVSRVLLAGAPYEQYF
16	TRBV3-1	CASSQNHQGGVTEAFF
16	TRBV3-2	CASSPRTGYHQETQYF
13	TRBV28	CATKSGTLYEQYF
16	TRBV11-3	CASSLDQSLQRQPQHF
13	TRBV6-1	CASSELVRAGVYF
13	TRBV18	CASSPGPDQPQHF
14	TRBV28	CASSSGGGTDTQYF
17	TRBV14	CATFPGTGPRGNQPQHF
17	TRBV7-3	CASSTYGQGARTGELFF
12	TRBV10-3	CAISGLGNEQFF
16	TRBV6-2/TRBV6-3	CASSYAGAVGNQPQHF
13	TRBV9	CASSVDITEELFF
14	TRBV20-1	CSGGTGGPNEKLFF
12	TRBV9	CASSAQYNEQFF
17	TRBV3-1	CASSQDLGDANTGELFF
17	TRBV27	CASSFQGVRSYNSPLHF
18	TRBV28	CASSLSPGLGALSYEQYF
13	TRBV18	CASSGSGSDGYTF
14	TRBV12-3/TRBV12-4	CASGLRTGSYIQYF
14	TRBV6-6	CASSYSLVNNEQFF
19	TRBV4-2	CASSQDGTGISSGANVLTF
15	TRBV5-6	CASSLDFSRSYEQYF
12	TRBV18	CASSPGTDEAFF
16	TRBV20-1	CSAGGLAGDSSYEQYF
14	TRBV4-3	CASSLLGGGTEAFF
14	TRBV11-1	CASSSTDRIYEQYF
19	TRBV11-2	CASSLGGLAGGPSKNIQYF
12	TRBV2	CASSELVETQYF
15	TRBV28	CASSLRSSETYEQYF